The sequence of this TCR beta chain was determined in a study of cytomegalovirus exposure and HLA in healthy donors. General study results and limits: Both high specificity and high sensitivity reportedly marked the classifier's diagnosis of cytomegalovirus status.

Concerning this clone itself: Its cognate antigen is unknown.

Healthy people donating bone marrow made up the donors. The V gene end was trimmed by 3 bases and the J gene end by 3 bases; junction bases not matched to a gene: 4. CDR1 is KGHSH, CDR2 LQKENI, per germline. CDR3 size: 14 residues. The PCR had 60 Vbeta and 13 Jbeta primers. TCRdb's copy holds only in-frame clones and misses some; the assay was immunoSEQ multiplex PCR. The top ten hold around 8% of the sample, which has roughly 150,000 clones, roughly 80% seen once. The sample comprised PBMCs. This chain uses TRBV18 with TRBJ1-1, with TRBD1 matching over 7 bases. This receptor was obtained from a male donor in good health and CMV-seropositive. The CDR3 DNA is TGTGCCAGCTCACCTCGACAGGGTGACACTGAAGCTTTCTTT. Protein: CASSPRQGDTEAFF.